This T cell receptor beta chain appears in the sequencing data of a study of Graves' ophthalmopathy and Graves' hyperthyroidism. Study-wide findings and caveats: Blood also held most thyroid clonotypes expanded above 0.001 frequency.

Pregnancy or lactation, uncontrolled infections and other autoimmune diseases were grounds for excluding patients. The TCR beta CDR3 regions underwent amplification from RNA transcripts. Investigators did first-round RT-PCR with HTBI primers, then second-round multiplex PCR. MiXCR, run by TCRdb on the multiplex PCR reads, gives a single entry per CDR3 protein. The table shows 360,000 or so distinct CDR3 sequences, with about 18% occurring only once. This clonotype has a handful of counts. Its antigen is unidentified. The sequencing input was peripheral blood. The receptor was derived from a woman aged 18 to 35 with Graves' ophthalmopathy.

DNA of the CDR3: TGTGCCAGCAGTTTTTGGACTGGGCCCCCCGGGGAGCTGTTTTTT. This encodes CASSFWTGPPGELFF. The V and J genes are TRBV27 and TRBJ2-2, with D possibly TRBD2 on 5 matching bases. The germline V gene has CDR1 MNHEY and CDR2 SMNVEV (reference sequence). The CDR3 runs to 15 residues. The V end was cut by 3 bases, the J end by 6 bases, with 14 bases between.